Listed below are T cell receptor beta chains from one sample, sequenced in a study of T cells in Graves' hyperthyroidism and ophthalmopathy. TCRdb re-called the multiplex PCR reads through MiXCR, storing one row per CDR3 protein. This sample has some 350,000 distinct CDR3 sequences, with under 20% found just once. The sequenced sample was blood. The receptors stem from a woman younger than 35 with Graves' hyperthyroidism. CDR3s include the opening cysteine and the closing phenylalanine or tryptophan. D genes are given only for firm matches. The size of a clone is reported for some rows only, either as once, few or many, or as a class for expanded clones.

v_call	j_call	clone_size	d_call	cdr3_aa	cdr3_nt
TRBV4-1	TRBJ1-5	many	TRBD1	CASSPATGERQPQHF	TGCGCCAGCAGCCCAGCGACAGGGGAGAGGCAGCCCCAGCATTTT
TRBV28	TRBJ2-5	many	.	CASSPSSPGSETQYF	TGTGCCAGCAGCCCGAGCAGTCCAGGGAGCGAGACCCAGTACTTC
TRBV3-1	TRBJ1-5	.	.	CASSQGQGRDRGAQHF	TGTGCCAGCAGCCAAGGGCAGGGCCGGGATAGGGGAGCCCAGCATTTT
TRBV25-1	TRBJ1-1	many	.	CASSESRENTEAFF	TGTGCCAGCAGTGAGTCCAGGGAGAACACTGAAGCTTTCTTT
TRBV13	TRBJ1-5	many	.	CASSARGQPQHF	TGTGCCAGCAGCGCCAGAGGTCAGCCCCAGCATTTT
TRBV6-5	TRBJ1-1	many	.	CASSYLGRSWANTEAFF	TGTGCCAGCAGTTACCTCGGCAGGTCTTGGGCAAACACTGAAGCTTTCTTT
TRBV29-1	TRBJ2-7	few	TRBD1	CSVGGQGRSYEQYF	TGCAGCGTTGGGGGACAGGGAAGATCCTACGAGCAGTACTTC
TRBV7-9	TRBJ1-1	many	TRBD1	CASSEWDRDGAFF	TGTGCCAGCAGCGAGTGGGACAGGGATGGAGCTTTCTTT
TRBV10-3	TRBJ1-2	many	.	CAISTDKGYGYTF	TGTGCCATCAGCACGGACAAGGGCTATGGCTACACCTTC
TRBV24-1	TRBJ2-5	many	TRBD1	CATQGAETQYF	TGTGCCACCCAGGGGGCAGAGACCCAGTACTTC
TRBV20-1	TRBJ1-2	many	.	CSAKPPLTRVLAF	TGCAGTGCCAAACCCCCCCTTACTCGGGTCTTGGCCTTC
TRBV6-1	TRBJ1-1	many	.	CASSLRGWDTEAFF	TGTGCCAGCAGCCTCCGGGGTTGGGACACTGAAGCTTTCTTT
TRBV5-1	TRBJ2-7	many	.	CASSWARTELNSYEQYF	TGCGCCAGCAGCTGGGCAAGGACAGAACTAAACTCCTACGAGCAGTACTTC
TRBV10-3	TRBJ1-1	many	.	CAISESVNTEAFF	TGTGCCATCAGTGAGTCGGTGAACACTGAAGCTTTCTTT
TRBV7-2	TRBJ1-5	.	TRBD1	CASSPLTGGSQPQHF	TGTGCCAGCAGCCCTCTAACAGGGGGCAGTCAGCCCCAGCATTTT
TRBV3-1	TRBJ1-1	few	.	CASSQGYSEAGEAFF	TGTGCCAGCAGCCAAGGATACAGTGAGGCGGGTGAAGCTTTCTTT
TRBV12-3/TRBV12-4	TRBJ1-6	many	.	CASRSRIRNSPLHF	TGTGCCAGCAGATCCCGAATACGTAATTCACCCCTCCACTTT
TRBV5-1	TRBJ1-3	many	.	CASSRGNTIYF	TGCGCCAGCAGCCGGGGAAACACCATATATTTT
TRBV7-2	TRBJ2-5	.	.	CASSLAHGETQYF	TGTGCCAGCAGCTTAGCCCACGGAGAGACCCAGTACTTC
TRBV28	TRBJ2-2	.	TRBD1	CASTHGGQGAAGELFF	TGTGCCAGCACCCATGGGGGACAGGGGGCGGCCGGGGAGCTGTTTTTT
TRBV7-3	TRBJ1-1	many	.	CASSPTGSGTEAFF	TGTGCCAGCAGCCCCACAGGGTCAGGCACTGAAGCTTTCTTT
TRBV6-1	TRBJ1-5	many	.	CASSEGGHSNQPQHF	TGTGCCAGCAGTGAAGGGGGACATAGCAATCAGCCCCAGCATTTT
TRBV6-1	TRBJ1-2	many	.	CASSEGVYGYTF	TGTGCCAGCAGTGAAGGGGTCTATGGCTACACCTTC
TRBV6-5	TRBJ2-5	many	.	CASESSGGRFQETQYF	TGTGCCAGCGAATCCAGCGGAGGAAGGTTCCAAGAGACCCAGTACTTC
TRBV7-6	TRBJ1-3	few	TRBD1	CASSSRTGRVGNTIYF	TGTGCCAGCAGCTCAAGGACAGGGCGGGTTGGAAACACCATATATTTT
TRBV7-3	TRBJ2-2	many	.	CASSLTSNTGELFF	TGTGCCAGCAGCTTAACCTCGAACACCGGGGAGCTGTTTTTT
TRBV2	TRBJ2-2	.	TRBD2	CASQLLAGDTGELFF	TGTGCCAGCCAATTACTAGCGGGGGACACCGGGGAGCTGTTTTTT
TRBV6-1	TRBJ1-1	many	.	CASSEAPLGRGEAFF	TGTGCCAGCAGTGAAGCCCCATTGGGTAGGGGTGAAGCTTTCTTT
TRBV6-1	TRBJ1-2	.	TRBD1	CASSEGTGRDYGYTF	TGTGCCAGCAGTGAAGGGACAGGGAGGGACTATGGCTACACCTTC
TRBV9	TRBJ2-7	many	.	CASSVADSYEQYF	TGTGCCAGCAGCGTGGCAGACTCCTACGAGCAGTACTTC
TRBV6-5	TRBJ1-1	many	.	CASGAIWTEAFF	TGTGCCAGCGGGGCAATATGGACTGAAGCTTTCTTT
TRBV28	TRBJ2-5	many	.	CASALRWETQYF	TGTGCCAGCGCCCTACGGTGGGAGACCCAGTACTTC
TRBV10-3	TRBJ2-5	many	TRBD2	CAISELAGSETQYF	TGTGCCATCAGTGAGCTAGCGGGGTCTGAGACCCAGTACTTC
TRBV28	TRBJ2-7	many	.	CASSLELDGDRTYEQYF	TGTGCCAGCAGTTTAGAGCTTGATGGGGACCGTACTTACGAGCAGTACTTC
TRBV18	TRBJ1-2	many	TRBD1	CASSLGQTRSYTF	TGTGCCAGCTCACTGGGACAGACGAGAAGCTACACCTTC
TRBV7-3	TRBJ2-3	many	TRBD2	CASSFGGGRTDTQYF	TGTGCCAGCAGCTTTGGCGGGGGACGTACAGATACGCAGTATTTT
TRBV10-3	TRBJ1-1	many	.	CAIKAGEGTEAFF	TGTGCCATAAAGGCCGGGGAGGGCACTGAAGCTTTCTTT
TRBV11-1	TRBJ1-1	.	TRBD1	CASSHDRGTEASF	TGTGCCAGCAGCCATGACAGGGGCACTGAAGCTTCCTTT
TRBV5-1	TRBJ2-2	few	.	CASSAARDTNTGELFF	TGCGCCAGCAGCGCTGCCCGGGACACAAACACCGGGGAGCTGTTTTTT
TRBV6-1	TRBJ2-7	many	.	CASSEAELYEQYF	TGTGCCAGCAGTGAAGCGGAGTTATACGAGCAGTACTTC
TRBV20-1	TRBJ1-5	many	TRBD1	CSARDTGTGGGQPQHF	TGCAGTGCTAGAGATACCGGGACAGGGGGCGGTCAGCCCCAGCATTTT
TRBV11-2	TRBJ1-2	.	.	CASSPVSLPIYGYTF	TGTGCCAGCAGCCCGGTCAGCCTTCCCATCTATGGCTACACCTTC
TRBV6-5	TRBJ1-2	many	.	CASSYSGSRRYTF	TGTGCCAGCAGTTACTCAGGTTCTCGGCGATACACCTTC
TRBV19	TRBJ1-6	few	.	CASSNHRYSGYNSPLHF	TGTGCCAGTAGTAACCACAGATATTCGGGCTATAATTCACCCCTCCACTTT
TRBV11-2	TRBJ1-1	many	.	CASSTREAENTEAFF	TGTGCCAGCAGCACCAGAGAGGCGGAGAACACTGAAGCTTTCTTT
TRBV11-3	TRBJ1-1	many	.	CASSLRSSGRVFF	TGTGCCAGCAGCTTAAGGTCATCTGGTCGAGTTTTCTTT
TRBV20-1	TRBJ1-1	few	.	CSATGGQNTEAFF	TGCAGTGCCACCGGAGGGCAGAACACTGAAGCTTTCTTT
TRBV10-1	TRBJ2-5	many	TRBD1	CASSESTGAPETQYF	TGCGCCAGCAGTGAGTCTACAGGGGCCCCAGAGACCCAGTACTTC
TRBV11-2	TRBJ2-5	.	TRBD1	CASSPSGTGMQTQYF	TGTGCCAGCAGCCCATCCGGGACAGGGATGCAGACCCAGTACTTC
TRBV20-1	TRBJ1-5	many	.	CSASRNQPQHF	TGCAGTGCTAGCCGCAATCAGCCCCAGCATTTT